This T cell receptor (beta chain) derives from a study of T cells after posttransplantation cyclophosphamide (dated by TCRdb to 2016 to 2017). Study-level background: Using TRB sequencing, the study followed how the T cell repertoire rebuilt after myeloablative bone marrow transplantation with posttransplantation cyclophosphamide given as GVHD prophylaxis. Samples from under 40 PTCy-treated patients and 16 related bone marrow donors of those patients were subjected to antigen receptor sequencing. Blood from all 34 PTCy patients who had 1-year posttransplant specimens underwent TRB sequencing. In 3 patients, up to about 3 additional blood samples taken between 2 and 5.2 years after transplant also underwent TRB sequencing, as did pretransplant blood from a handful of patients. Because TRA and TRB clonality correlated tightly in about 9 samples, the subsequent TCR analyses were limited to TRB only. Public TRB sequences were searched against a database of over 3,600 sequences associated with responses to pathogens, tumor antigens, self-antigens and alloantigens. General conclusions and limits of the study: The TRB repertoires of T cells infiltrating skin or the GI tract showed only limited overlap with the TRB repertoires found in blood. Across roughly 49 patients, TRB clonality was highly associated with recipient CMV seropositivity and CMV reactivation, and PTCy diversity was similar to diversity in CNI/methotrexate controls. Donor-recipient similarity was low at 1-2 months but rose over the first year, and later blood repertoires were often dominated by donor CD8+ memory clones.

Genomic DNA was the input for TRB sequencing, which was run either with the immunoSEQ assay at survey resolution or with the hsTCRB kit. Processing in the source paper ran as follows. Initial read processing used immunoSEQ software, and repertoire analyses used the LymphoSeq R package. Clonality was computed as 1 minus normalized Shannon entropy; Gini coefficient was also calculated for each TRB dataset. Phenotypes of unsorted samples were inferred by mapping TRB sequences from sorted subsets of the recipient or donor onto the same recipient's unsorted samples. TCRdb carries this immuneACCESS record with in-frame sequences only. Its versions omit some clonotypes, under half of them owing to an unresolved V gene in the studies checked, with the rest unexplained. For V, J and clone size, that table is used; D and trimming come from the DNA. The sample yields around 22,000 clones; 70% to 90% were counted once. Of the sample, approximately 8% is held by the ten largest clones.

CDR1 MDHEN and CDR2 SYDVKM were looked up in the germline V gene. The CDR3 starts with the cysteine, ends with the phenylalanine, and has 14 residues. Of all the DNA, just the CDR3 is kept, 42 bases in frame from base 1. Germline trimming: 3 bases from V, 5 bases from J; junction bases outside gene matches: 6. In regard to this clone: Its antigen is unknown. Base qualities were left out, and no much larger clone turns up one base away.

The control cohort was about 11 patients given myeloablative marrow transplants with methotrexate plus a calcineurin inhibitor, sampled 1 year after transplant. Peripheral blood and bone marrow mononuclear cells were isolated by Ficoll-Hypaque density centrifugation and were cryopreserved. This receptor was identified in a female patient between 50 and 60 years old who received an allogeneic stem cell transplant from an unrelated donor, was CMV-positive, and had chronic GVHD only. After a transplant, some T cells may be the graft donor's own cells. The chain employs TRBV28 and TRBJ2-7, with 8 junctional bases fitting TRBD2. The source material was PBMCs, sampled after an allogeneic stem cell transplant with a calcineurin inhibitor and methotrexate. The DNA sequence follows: TGTGCCAGCAGTTTCGAGCGGGAGACCAACGAGCAGTACTTC. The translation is CASSFERETNEQYF.